What follows are 3 T cell receptor beta chains derived from one specimen sequenced in a study of Ad26.COV2.S vaccination and SARS-CoV-2 variants. Treatment defined: roughly 19 received Ad26.COV2.S at low or high dose, single or two shots; a few received placebo; per-sample allocation not given. Collection of the samples took place on day 63 after the first injection of vaccine or placebo. The repertoire was sequenced with immunoSEQ multiplex PCR; TCRdb's copy has only in-frame clones and lacks some. Altogether some 350,000 clones are present, about 90% being singletons, with the ten largest covering around 5%. This specimen consisted of peripheral blood, obtained in a trial of Ad26.COV2.S vaccine versus placebo. Receptor source: a person between 18 and 65 years old who received the Ad26.COV2.S COVID-19 vaccine or a placebo.

The chain joins TRBV5-1 to TRBJ2-1; D is uncertain. The CDR3 is made up of 14 amino acids. The germline V and J ends were trimmed by 5 bases and 3 bases, with 12 bases remaining between them. Per the germline V gene, CDR1 is SGHRS and CDR2 is YFSETQ. DNA for the CDR3: TGCGCCAGCAGAAGGGCCCCAGACTACAATGAGCAGTTCTTC. This encodes CASRRAPDYNEQFF.

The genes are TRBV28 and TRBJ2-2; unclear D gene. The CDR3 sequence is 17 residues long. The ends were cut back, 5 bases at V and 0 bases at J, with 16 bases in the middle. CDR1 is MDHEN and CDR2 is SYDVKM in the germline V gene. CDR3 nucleotide sequence: TGTGCCAGCAGTGAACCCCGGACGATGGCGAACACCGGGGAGCTGTTTTTT. Translated: CASSEPRTMANTGELFF.

The rearrangement joins TRBV5-6 to TRBJ1-6; 7 bases are shared with TRBD1. CDR3 size: 14 residues. Germline-derived CDR1 and CDR2 are SGHDT and YYEEEE. V lost 5 bases to trimming and J lost 10 bases; unmatched junction nucleotides: 9. The CDR3: CASSNSDRVSPLHF. The CDR3 nucleotides read TGTGCCAGCAGTAACTCTGACAGGGTCTCACCCCTCCACTTT.